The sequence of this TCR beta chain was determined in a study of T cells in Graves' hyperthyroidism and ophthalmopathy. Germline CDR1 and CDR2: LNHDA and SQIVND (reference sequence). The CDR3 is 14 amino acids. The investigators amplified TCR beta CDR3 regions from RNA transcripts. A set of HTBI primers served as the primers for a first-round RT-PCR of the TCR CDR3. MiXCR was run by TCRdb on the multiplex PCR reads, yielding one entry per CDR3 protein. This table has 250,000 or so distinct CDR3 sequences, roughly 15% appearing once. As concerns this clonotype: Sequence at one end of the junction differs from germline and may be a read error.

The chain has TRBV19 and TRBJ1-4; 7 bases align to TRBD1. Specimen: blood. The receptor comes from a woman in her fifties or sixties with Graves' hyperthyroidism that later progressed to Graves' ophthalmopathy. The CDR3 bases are TGTGCCAGTAGTGAGGACAGGTGGAATGAGAAACTGTTTTTT. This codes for CASSEDRWNEKLFF.